A selection of T cell receptor beta chains follows, all from one sample in a study of tumor-infiltrating lymphocytes in localized non-small cell lung cancer. Repertoires were generated with immunoSEQ multiplex PCR, while TCRdb's copy carries only in-frame clones and drops some. Among 13,000 or so clones listed, 68% were seen once. Sequencing input: uninvolved lung tissue not adjacent to the tumor. All receptors come from a human donor with non-small cell lung cancer. Each CDR3 is given with its conserved first and last residue. Each record gives: J gene, V gene, D gene, clone size, CDR3 protein, CDR3 DNA. D genes are given only for firm matches. Size is stated for part of the rows, as once, few or many counts, or as a class when the clone is expanded.

J gene: TRBJ1-2; V gene: TRBV14; D gene: .; clone size: .; CDR3 protein: CASSQSVTYGYTF; CDR3 DNA: TGTGCCAGCAGCCAGTCAGTGACCTATGGCTACACCTTC
J gene: TRBJ2-7; V gene: TRBV5-1; D gene: TRBD2; clone size: .; CDR3 protein: CASSPGTSEYYEQYF; CDR3 DNA: TGCGCCAGCAGCCCTGGGACTAGCGAATATTACGAGCAGTACTTC
J gene: TRBJ2-3; V gene: TRBV14; D gene: .; clone size: few; CDR3 protein: CASSQDNAVYTQYF; CDR3 DNA: TGTGCCAGCAGCCAAGATAACGCGGTATATACGCAGTATTTT
J gene: TRBJ2-2; V gene: TRBV27; D gene: TRBD2; clone size: .; CDR3 protein: CASRIAGGNTGELFF; CDR3 DNA: TGTGCCAGCAGAATAGCGGGGGGCAACACCGGGGAGCTGTTTTTT
J gene: TRBJ2-3; V gene: TRBV2; D gene: .; clone size: .; CDR3 protein: CASMGTISTDTQYF; CDR3 DNA: TGTGCCAGCATGGGGACAATTAGCACAGATACGCAGTATTTT
J gene: TRBJ2-3; V gene: TRBV11-3; D gene: .; clone size: .; CDR3 protein: CASSCLDSPDTQYF; CDR3 DNA: TGTGCCAGCAGCTGCCTAGACTCCCCAGATACGCAGTATTTT
J gene: TRBJ2-7; V gene: TRBV7-3; D gene: .; clone size: .; CDR3 protein: CASSLSVNSYEQYF; CDR3 DNA: TGTGCCAGCAGCTTATCGGTAAACTCCTACGAGCAGTACTTC
J gene: TRBJ1-1; V gene: TRBV29-1; D gene: .; clone size: .; CDR3 protein: CSVFEGPGTEAFF; CDR3 DNA: TGCAGCGTCTTCGAGGGCCCTGGGACTGAAGCTTTCTTT
J gene: TRBJ2-7; V gene: TRBV30; D gene: .; clone size: medium-sized; CDR3 protein: CAWSVDAQYF; CDR3 DNA: TGTGCCTGGTCGGTCGATGCGCAGTACTTC
J gene: TRBJ2-7; V gene: TRBV2; D gene: TRBD1; clone size: .; CDR3 protein: CASSSGQGYEQYF; CDR3 DNA: TGTGCCAGCAGCTCGGGACAGGGCTACGAGCAGTACTTC
J gene: TRBJ2-7; V gene: TRBV6-6; D gene: .; clone size: .; CDR3 protein: CASSSSNEYEQYF; CDR3 DNA: TGTGCCAGCAGTTCGAGTAATGAGTACGAGCAGTACTTC
J gene: TRBJ2-2; V gene: TRBV19; D gene: .; clone size: .; CDR3 protein: CASRGLSTGELFF; CDR3 DNA: TGTGCCAGCCGGGGACTGAGCACCGGGGAGCTGTTTTTT
J gene: TRBJ1-2; V gene: TRBV30; D gene: TRBD1; clone size: .; CDR3 protein: CAWSGIDRGFDYTF; CDR3 DNA: TGTGCCTGGAGCGGAATTGACAGGGGGTTTGACTACACCTTC
J gene: TRBJ1-2; V gene: TRBV2; D gene: .; clone size: .; CDR3 protein: CASGEYYGYTF; CDR3 DNA: TGTGCGAGCGGGGAGTACTATGGCTACACCTTC
J gene: TRBJ2-1; V gene: TRBV7-2; D gene: .; clone size: .; CDR3 protein: CASSLWANEQFF; CDR3 DNA: TGTGCCAGCAGCTTATGGGCCAATGAGCAGTTCTTC
J gene: TRBJ2-1; V gene: TRBV11-3; D gene: TRBD2; clone size: .; CDR3 protein: CASSSRTSGRPNEQFF; CDR3 DNA: TGTGCCAGCAGCTCCAGGACTAGCGGGAGGCCGAATGAGCAGTTCTTC
J gene: TRBJ2-6; V gene: TRBV7-2; D gene: TRBD1; clone size: .; CDR3 protein: CASSFRTGDSGANVLTF; CDR3 DNA: TGTGCCAGCAGCTTTAGGACAGGAGACTCTGGGGCCAACGTCCTGACTTTC
J gene: TRBJ2-2; V gene: TRBV6-4; D gene: .; clone size: .; CDR3 protein: CASSDSGRETGELFF; CDR3 DNA: TGTGCCAGCAGTGACTCGGGAAGGGAGACCGGGGAGCTGTTTTTT
J gene: TRBJ2-2; V gene: TRBV6-5; D gene: .; clone size: .; CDR3 protein: CATKLWMNTGELFF; CDR3 DNA: TGTGCCACCAAGTTGTGGATGAACACCGGGGAGCTGTTTTTT
J gene: TRBJ2-2; V gene: TRBV10-3; D gene: TRBD2; clone size: .; CDR3 protein: CAIKGLADTGELFF; CDR3 DNA: TGTGCCATCAAGGGACTAGCGGACACCGGGGAGCTGTTTTTT
J gene: TRBJ1-5; V gene: TRBV28; D gene: TRBD1; clone size: .; CDR3 protein: CASRTGGYQPQHF; CDR3 DNA: TGTGCCAGCAGGACAGGGGGCTATCAGCCCCAGCATTTT
J gene: TRBJ2-4; V gene: TRBV9; D gene: .; clone size: .; CDR3 protein: CASSVGEGPPLAKNIQYF; CDR3 DNA: TGTGCCAGCAGCGTAGGCGAGGGTCCACCTCTGGCCAAAAACATTCAGTACTTC
J gene: TRBJ2-7; V gene: TRBV20-1; D gene: .; clone size: .; CDR3 protein: CSAQDGYEQYF; CDR3 DNA: TGCAGTGCTCAGGACGGCTACGAGCAGTACTTC
J gene: TRBJ2-7; V gene: TRBV5-6; D gene: TRBD2; clone size: once; CDR3 protein: CASSRGLALTYEQYF; CDR3 DNA: TGTGCCAGCAGCCGCGGACTAGCCCTGACCTACGAGCAGTACTTC
J gene: TRBJ2-2; V gene: TRBV9; D gene: .; clone size: .; CDR3 protein: CASSIRDLNTGELFF; CDR3 DNA: TGTGCCAGCAGCATCCGGGACTTAAACACCGGGGAGCTGTTTTTT
J gene: TRBJ1-3; V gene: TRBV9; D gene: .; clone size: once; CDR3 protein: CASSVALGSSGNTIYF; CDR3 DNA: TGTGCCAGCAGCGTAGCTCTGGGGAGTTCAGGAAACACCATATATTTT
J gene: TRBJ2-1; V gene: TRBV28; D gene: TRBD2; clone size: few; CDR3 protein: CASRRSGGAPNEQFF; CDR3 DNA: TGTGCCAGTCGAAGAAGCGGGGGGGCGCCCAATGAGCAGTTCTTC
J gene: TRBJ2-1; V gene: TRBV27; D gene: .; clone size: few; CDR3 protein: CASNRRQDRGSGEQFF; CDR3 DNA: TGTGCCAGCAATCGTCGACAGGATAGGGGGAGCGGTGAGCAGTTCTTC
J gene: TRBJ2-1; V gene: TRBV28; D gene: TRBD2; clone size: .; CDR3 protein: CASSLWVAGGQFF; CDR3 DNA: TGTGCCAGCAGTTTATGGGTCGCGGGGGGGCAGTTCTTC
J gene: TRBJ1-2; V gene: TRBV28; D gene: .; clone size: few; CDR3 protein: CASSFTRYANYGYTF; CDR3 DNA: TGTGCCAGCAGTTTCACGCGGTATGCTAACTATGGCTACACCTTC
J gene: TRBJ1-1; V gene: TRBV5-6; D gene: TRBD1; clone size: .; CDR3 protein: CASSWLGQGAPMNTEAFF; CDR3 DNA: TGTGCCAGCAGCTGGTTGGGACAGGGGGCTCCGATGAACACTGAAGCTTTCTTT
J gene: TRBJ2-1; V gene: TRBV2; D gene: .; clone size: few; CDR3 protein: CASERQLPDGQNEQFF; CDR3 DNA: TGTGCCAGCGAGCGGCAATTGCCTGACGGCCAAAATGAGCAGTTCTTC
J gene: TRBJ1-5; V gene: TRBV28; D gene: .; clone size: .; CDR3 protein: CASSLRGQPQHF; CDR3 DNA: TGTGCCAGCAGTTTACGAGGTCAGCCCCAGCATTTT
J gene: TRBJ2-1; V gene: TRBV5-1; D gene: TRBD2; clone size: once; CDR3 protein: CASTRGGDFSGAQFF; CDR3 DNA: TGCGCCAGCACCCGCGGGGGGGATTTTAGCGGCGCGCAGTTCTTC
J gene: TRBJ1-1; V gene: TRBV19; D gene: .; clone size: .; CDR3 protein: CASSIGGWTEAFF; CDR3 DNA: TGTGCCAGTAGTATAGGGGGATGGACTGAAGCTTTCTTT
J gene: TRBJ1-2; V gene: TRBV4-1; D gene: .; clone size: .; CDR3 protein: CASSQVDVLMGGYTF; CDR3 DNA: TGCGCCAGCAGCCAAGTAGACGTGCTAATGGGGGGCTACACCTTC
J gene: TRBJ1-2; V gene: TRBV2; D gene: .; clone size: .; CDR3 protein: CASAGWYGYTF; CDR3 DNA: TGTGCCAGCGCAGGGTGGTATGGCTACACCTTC
J gene: TRBJ2-5; V gene: TRBV5-6; D gene: TRBD1; clone size: .; CDR3 protein: CASSLGQASQETQYF; CDR3 DNA: TGTGCCAGCAGCCTGGGACAGGCCTCCCAAGAGACCCAGTACTTC
J gene: TRBJ1-6; V gene: TRBV7-2; D gene: .; clone size: .; CDR3 protein: CASSSDYSGWDSPLHF; CDR3 DNA: TGTGCCAGCAGTAGCGACTACAGTGGGTGGGATTCACCCCTCCACTTT
J gene: TRBJ1-5; V gene: TRBV5-4; D gene: .; clone size: .; CDR3 protein: CASSLASQGSRGPQHF; CDR3 DNA: TGTGCCAGCAGCTTGGCGTCGCAAGGCAGCCGCGGGCCCCAGCATTTT
J gene: TRBJ1-1; V gene: TRBV5-1; D gene: TRBD1; clone size: .; CDR3 protein: CASSPRTGQNTEAFF; CDR3 DNA: TGCGCCAGCAGCCCCAGGACAGGCCAGAACACTGAAGCTTTCTTT
J gene: TRBJ1-1; V gene: TRBV9; D gene: .; clone size: .; CDR3 protein: CASSAGQFMNTEAFF; CDR3 DNA: TGTGCCAGCAGCGCCGGACAGTTCATGAACACTGAAGCTTTCTTT
J gene: TRBJ1-1; V gene: TRBV4-1; D gene: .; clone size: .; CDR3 protein: CASSGKASTEAFF; CDR3 DNA: TGCGCCAGCAGCGGAAAGGCATCAACTGAAGCTTTCTTT
J gene: TRBJ2-3; V gene: TRBV20-1; D gene: .; clone size: few; CDR3 protein: CSAYGADTQYF; CDR3 DNA: TGCAGTGCTTATGGTGCAGATACGCAGTATTTT
J gene: TRBJ2-5; V gene: TRBV5-1; D gene: .; clone size: .; CDR3 protein: CASSSGREETQYF; CDR3 DNA: TGCGCCAGCAGCTCGGGACGGGAAGAGACCCAGTACTTC
J gene: TRBJ1-2; V gene: TRBV10-1; D gene: .; clone size: .; CDR3 protein: CASGTEGPNGYTF; CDR3 DNA: TGCGCCAGTGGGACGGAAGGACCAAATGGCTACACCTTC
J gene: TRBJ2-2; V gene: TRBV5-1; D gene: TRBD1; clone size: .; CDR3 protein: CASSPAGGFDAGELFF; CDR3 DNA: TGCGCCAGCAGCCCGGCAGGGGGCTTCGATGCCGGGGAGCTGTTTTTT